The 15 T cell receptor beta chains below come from one sample, sequenced in a study of CD8 T cells in acute hepatitis C reinfection. Sequencing used immunoSEQ multiplex PCR; TCRdb keeps in-frame clones, though not all of them. The repertoire holds 35,000 to 40,000 clones, with about 83% as singletons. Stated time point: naive CD8 control sorted from an acute-time-point sample. The sample comprised naive CD8+ T cells from PBMCs. Receptor source: a man under 40 with chronic hepatitis C.

The CDR3 spells CAWDREGAEDEKLFF. CDR3 nucleotides: TGTGCCTGGGACAGGGAGGGGGCCGAGGATGAAAAACTGTTTTTT. This sequence joins TRBV30 and TRBJ1-4; 7 nucleotides line up with TRBD1. The ends lost 5 bases at V and 6 bases at J; junction bases unmatched: 12. Germline values: CDR1 GTSNPN, CDR2 SVGIG (reference sequence). The CDR3 has 15 amino acids.

CDR3 sequence: CASSLAPHSMNTEAFF. CDR3 bases: TGTGCCAGCAGCTTAGCGCCCCACAGTATGAACACTGAAGCTTTCTTT. The rearrangement links TRBV7-2 to TRBJ1-1, with D hard to call. The CDR3 is made up of 16 amino acids. Per the germline V gene, CDR1 is SGHTA and CDR2 is FQGNSA. V lost 0 bases and J 0 bases, leaving 11 bases between the germline ends.

J is TRBJ1-5 and V is TRBV12-5; D unclear. CDR3 length: 11 residues. From germline, CDR1 is LGHNT and CDR2 FRNRAP. Trimming took off 6 bases at V and 4 bases at J, with 4 bases between the two ends. CDR3 protein: CASGNNQPQHF. CDR3 nucleotides: TGTGCTAGTGGCAATAATCAGCCCCAGCATTTT.

The CDR3 here is CASSQAGLAGDANTGELFF. In DNA, the CDR3 is TGCGCCAGCAGCCAAGCGGGACTAGCGGGGGACGCGAACACCGGGGAGCTGTTTTTT. The chain carries TRBV4-1 and TRBJ2-2; 14 bases agree with TRBD2. This CDR3 comprises 19 residues. Germline V gene lookup returns CDR1 MGHRA and CDR2 YSYEKL. V dropped 1 base and J dropped 0; count of bases not matched to a gene: 4.

This chain uses TRBV6-5 with TRBJ2-6, with 7 nucleotides matching TRBD2. V lost 7 bases, J lost 0 bases, and 3 bases stayed unmatched. The CDR3 has 15 residues. CDR1 is MNHEY and CDR2 is SVGAGI in the germline V gene. The CDR3, as DNA: TGTGCCAGCACCGGGGGGAACTCTGGGGCCAACGTCCTGACTTTC. This translates into CASTGGNSGANVLTF.

The rearrangement links TRBV11-2 to TRBJ2-1, with D maybe TRBD2 (6 bases). CDR3 length: 17 amino acids. Germline values: CDR1 SGHAT, CDR2 FQNNGV. V was cut by 0 bases and J by 2 bases, with 14 bases left in between. This CDR3 is CASSLDTGEMAYNEQFF. The CDR3 DNA reads as TGTGCCAGCAGCTTAGATACGGGAGAGATGGCCTACAATGAGCAGTTCTTC.

The V gene is TRBV5-4, the J gene TRBJ1-1; no clear D. CDR3 length: 13 amino acids. The germline gives CDR1 SGHNT, CDR2 YYREEE (reference sequence). The germline V and J ends were trimmed by 1 base and 6 bases, with 10 bases remaining between them. Here the CDR3 reads CASSLSTKPEAFF. CDR3 nucleotide sequence: TGTGCCAGCAGCTTGTCAACAAAACCTGAAGCTTTCTTT.

This clone occurred a few times. The rearrangement links TRBV4-1 to TRBJ1-2; the match to TRBD1 covers 9 bases. The V segment lost 3 bases and the J segment 6 bases; nucleotides outside the gene matches: 2. Per germline, CDR1 MGHRA and CDR2 YSYEKL. This CDR3 has 13 residues. The CDR3 here is CASSQGQGNGYTF. The DNA for the CDR3 is TGCGCCAGCAGCCAGGGACAGGGAAATGGCTACACCTTC.

The gene calls are TRBV6-5 and TRBJ1-1; 8 bases agree with TRBD1. With 2 bases clipped from V and 7 bases from J, the junction kept 9 bases outside the gene matches. The CDR3 runs 15 residues. Germline V CDR1 and CDR2: MNHEY, SVGAGI. The CDR3: CASSYEPEQGDEAFF. The CDR3 DNA follows: TGTGCCAGCAGTTACGAACCTGAACAGGGGGATGAAGCTTTCTTT.

The sample holds a few counts of this clone. The J gene is TRBJ1-6, the V gene TRBV21-1. TRBV21-1 is deemed a pseudogene. The CDR3 totals 13 residues. Written as DNA, the CDR3 is TGTGCCAGCAGCAGGGATCCTAATTCACCCCTCCACTTT. It specifies CASSRDPNSPLHF.

The chain is built from TRBV29-1 and TRBJ2-1, with D perhaps TRBD1 (6 bases). Germline loops: CDR1 SQVTM, CDR2 ANQGSEA. CDR3 length: 11 amino acids. V lost 0 bases, J lost 10 bases, and 7 bases lay in between. CDR3 sequence: CSVEDGTEQFF. The CDR3 DNA follows: TGCAGCGTTGAAGATGGGACAGAGCAGTTCTTC.

J is TRBJ2-5 and V is TRBV5-5, with D maybe TRBD1 (6 bases). Germline assignment: CDR1 SGHKS and CDR2 YYEKEE (reference sequence). The V end was cut by 7 bases, the J end by 2 bases, with 15 bases between. This CDR3 is built from 14 residues. CDR3 protein: CASYPGTHQETQYF. CDR3 sequence (DNA): TGTGCCAGCTATCCCGGGACACATCAAGAGACCCAGTACTTC. The full variable domain, with the rest looked up from reference TRBV5-5 and TRBJ2-5, is DAGVTQSPTHLIKTRGQQVTLRCSPISGHKSVSWYQQVLGQGPQFIFQYYEKEERGRGNFPDRFSARQFPNYSSELNVNALLLGDSALYLCASYPGTHQETQYFGPGTRLLVL.

The chain uses TRBV14 and TRBJ2-7; the D is unclear. Germline V gene data show CDR1 as SGHDN and CDR2 as FVKESK. Trimming cost V 1 base and J 7 bases, with 20 bases left between them. The CDR3 consists of 16 residues. The CDR3 DNA reads TGTGCCAGCAGCCAAGGATGGTCGTCAGAATTCGGGGAGCAGTACTTC. Encoded protein: CASSQGWSSEFGEQYF. Supplemented by reference TRBV14 and TRBJ2-7, the full variable domain reads EAGVTQFPSHSVIEKGQTVTLRCDPISGHDNLYWYRRVMGKEIKFLLHFVKESKQDESGMPNNRFLAERTGGTYSTLKVQPAELEDSGVYFCASSQGWSSEFGEQYFGPGTRLTVT.

The V and J genes are TRBV4-1 and TRBJ2-5, with a tentative D call TRBD2 (5 bases). Germline V gives CDR1 MGHRA, CDR2 YSYEKL. This CDR3 has 12 amino acids. Trimming cost V 4 bases and J 5 bases, with 8 bases left between them. In nucleotides, the CDR3 is TGCGCCAGCAGCCGCGACTATGAGACCCAGTACTTC. This encodes CASSRDYETQYF.

This chain joins TRBV7-6 and TRBJ1-1, with TRBD1 as a possible D gene (5 bases). Germline CDR1 and CDR2: SGHVS and FNYEAQ. V lost 3 bases, J lost 6 bases, and 17 bases lay in between. This CDR3 comprises 15 residues. Written as DNA, the CDR3 is TGTGCCAGCAGCTTCGCCGGGGACGTCGTGGCTGAAGCTTTCTTT. It is translated as CASSFAGDVVAEAFF. Full variable domain (outside the CDR3, taken from reference TRBV7-6 and TRBJ1-1): GAGVSQSPRYKVTKRGQDVALRCDPISGHVSLYWYRQALGQGPEFLTYFNYEAQQDKSGLPNDRFSAERPEGSISTLTIQRTEQRDSAMYRCASSFAGDVVAEAFFGQGTRLTVV.